This TCR beta chain is drawn from a study of early T cells in non-severe SARS-CoV-2 infection. Background on the study: From unsorted whole blood, bulk RNA was sequenced, and the chains remained unpaired.

Whole-study results and caveats: Anti-spike CD8 specificities were favored by VDJdb matching, whose results missed private and CD4 specificities.

This clonotype has more than one count but fewer than ten. Its antigen remains unidentified. Trimming stripped 7 bases from V and 1 base from J, with 13 bases between. CDR1 and CDR2 (germline): MGHDK, SYGVNS. This CDR3 region has 15 residues. Unique molecular identifiers were affixed to single, distinct cDNA molecules. In TCRdb, the 5' RACE reads were re-called with MiXCR into one record per CDR3 protein. The table shows around 53,000 distinct CDR3 sequences, with 12% occurring only once. V and J are TRBV25-1 and TRBJ2-2; no clear D. Sequencing was performed on whole blood. The sequence was obtained from an adult who was a healthcare worker with PCR-confirmed SARS-CoV-2 infection or an uninfected control (not recorded which). The CDR3 coding sequence is TGTGCCAGCATCGGAGAATCGAGGAACACCGGGGAGCTGTTTTTT. Translating it yields CASIGESRNTGELFF.